The rows below give T cell receptor beta chains drawn from one sample of a study of shared clonotypes between healthy human individuals. Sequenced by immunoSEQ multiplex PCR; TCRdb stores in-frame clones only, minus some. The sample includes about 600,000 clones, about 97% of them seen just once. The specimen sequenced was naive CD4+ T cells sorted from blood. These receptors were obtained from a woman aged 25 to 39 in good health. Each CDR3 is given with its conserved first and last residue. The D gene is left open where the match is weak. A row's size may be missing; if present it is once, few, many or a size class.

>NA|TRBD1|TRBJ2-2|TRBV29-1
CSTGQGNTGELFF
TGCAGCACGGGACAGGGGAACACCGGGGAGCTGTTTTTT
>NA|TRBD2|TRBJ2-1|TRBV11-2
CASSTGLAGGFFEQFF
TGTGCCAGCAGCACAGGACTAGCGGGAGGATTCTTTGAGCAGTTCTTC
>NA|TRBD1|TRBJ2-1|TRBV10-3
CAISRTGDLYNEQFF
TGTGCCATCAGTAGGACAGGGGATCTTTACAATGAGCAGTTCTTC
>NA|TRBD2|TRBJ2-1|TRBV28
CASSFPRTSRDEQFF
TGTGCCAGCAGTTTCCCCCGGACTAGCAGGGATGAGCAGTTCTTC
>NA|NA|TRBJ1-2|TRBV19
CASSIQGDYGYTF
TGTGCCAGTAGTATACAAGGGGACTATGGCTACACCTTC
>NA|TRBD1|TRBJ2-2|TRBV27
CASSPRTGLNTGELFF
TGTGCCAGCAGCCCAAGGACAGGACTGAACACCGGGGAGCTGTTTTTT
>NA|TRBD2|TRBJ2-7|TRBV11-2
CASSLDLIAGGSSYEQYF
TGTGCCAGCAGCTTAGACCTTATAGCGGGAGGGAGTTCCTACGAGCAGTACTTC
>NA|NA|TRBJ1-2|TRBV16
CASSPRTQGGYKSAGYTF
TGTGCCAGCAGCCCCCGTACGCAGGGCGGATACAAATCGGCTGGCTACACCTTC
>NA|NA|TRBJ1-1|TRBV27
CASSLTWNTEAFF
TGTGCCAGCAGTTTAACGTGGAACACTGAAGCTTTCTTT
>once|TRBD2|TRBJ2-7|TRBV6-6
CASSSGLAGEGEQYF
TGTGCCAGCAGTTCCGGACTAGCGGGAGAGGGTGAGCAGTACTTC
>NA|NA|TRBJ1-2|TRBV27
CASSATGATNYGYTF
TGTGCCAGCAGTGCGACAGGCGCCACTAACTATGGCTACACCTTC
>NA|NA|TRBJ2-3|TRBV7-8
CASSLALGQGGTDTQYF
TGTGCCAGCAGCTTAGCTCTTGGGCAGGGAGGCACAGATACGCAGTATTTT
>NA|TRBD1|TRBJ2-7|TRBV28
CASSPGTEFYEQYF
TGTGCCAGCAGCCCCGGGACAGAATTCTACGAGCAGTACTTC
>NA|NA|TRBJ2-3|TRBV10-3
CAIGSGDGIQTDTQYF
TGTGCCATCGGGAGCGGTGACGGGATCCAGACAGATACGCAGTATTTT